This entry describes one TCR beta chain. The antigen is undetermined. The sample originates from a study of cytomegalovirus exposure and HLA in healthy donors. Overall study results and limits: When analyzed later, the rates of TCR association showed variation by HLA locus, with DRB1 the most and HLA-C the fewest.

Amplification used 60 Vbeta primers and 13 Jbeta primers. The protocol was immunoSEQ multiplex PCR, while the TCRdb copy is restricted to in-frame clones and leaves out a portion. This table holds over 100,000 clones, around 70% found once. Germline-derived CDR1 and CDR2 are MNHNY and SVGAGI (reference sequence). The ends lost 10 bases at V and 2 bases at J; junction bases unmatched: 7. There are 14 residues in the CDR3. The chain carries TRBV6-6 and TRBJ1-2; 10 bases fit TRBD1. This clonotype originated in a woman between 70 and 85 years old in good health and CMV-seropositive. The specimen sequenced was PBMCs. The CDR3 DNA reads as TGTGCCACCGCCCCGGGACAGGGGAACTATGGCTACACCTTC. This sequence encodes CATAPGQGNYGYTF.